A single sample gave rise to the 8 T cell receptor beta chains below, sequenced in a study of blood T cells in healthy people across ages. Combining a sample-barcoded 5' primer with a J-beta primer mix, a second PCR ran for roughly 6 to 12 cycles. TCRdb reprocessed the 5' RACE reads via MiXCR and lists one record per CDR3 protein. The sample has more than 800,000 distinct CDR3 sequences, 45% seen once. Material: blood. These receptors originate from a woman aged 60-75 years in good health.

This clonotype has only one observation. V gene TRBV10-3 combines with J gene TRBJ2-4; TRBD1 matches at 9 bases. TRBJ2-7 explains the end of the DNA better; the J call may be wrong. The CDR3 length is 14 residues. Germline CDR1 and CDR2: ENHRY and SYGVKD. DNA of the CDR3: TGTGCCATCAGTGAGAGGGGACAGGGCCACGAGCAGTACTTC. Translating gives CAISERGQGHEQYF.

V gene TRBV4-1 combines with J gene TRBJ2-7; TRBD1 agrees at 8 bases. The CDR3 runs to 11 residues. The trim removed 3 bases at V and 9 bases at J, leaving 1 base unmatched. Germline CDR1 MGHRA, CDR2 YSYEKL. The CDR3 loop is CASSQGTGQYF. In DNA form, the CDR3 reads TGCGCCAGCAGCCAGGGGACAGGGCAGTACTTC.

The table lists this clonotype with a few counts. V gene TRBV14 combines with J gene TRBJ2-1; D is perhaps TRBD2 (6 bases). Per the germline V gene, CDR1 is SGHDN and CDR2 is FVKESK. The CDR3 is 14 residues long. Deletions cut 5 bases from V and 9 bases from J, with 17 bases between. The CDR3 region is CASSTVGGWGEQFF. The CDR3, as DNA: TGTGCCAGCAGCACCGTGGGGGGATGGGGTGAGCAGTTCTTC.

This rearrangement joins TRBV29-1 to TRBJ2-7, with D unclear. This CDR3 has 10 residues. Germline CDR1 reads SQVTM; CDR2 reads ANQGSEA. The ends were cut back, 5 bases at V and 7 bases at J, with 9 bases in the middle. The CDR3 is CSVINNEQYF. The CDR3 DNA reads TGCAGCGTTATAAACAATGAGCAGTACTTC.

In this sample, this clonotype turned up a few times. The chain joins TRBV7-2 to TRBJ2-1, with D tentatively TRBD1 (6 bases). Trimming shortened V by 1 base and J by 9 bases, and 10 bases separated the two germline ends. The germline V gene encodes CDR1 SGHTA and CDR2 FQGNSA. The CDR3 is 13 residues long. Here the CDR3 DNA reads TGTGCCAGCAGCTTAGTATCCAGGGGTGAGCAGTTCTTC. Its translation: CASSLVSRGEQFF.

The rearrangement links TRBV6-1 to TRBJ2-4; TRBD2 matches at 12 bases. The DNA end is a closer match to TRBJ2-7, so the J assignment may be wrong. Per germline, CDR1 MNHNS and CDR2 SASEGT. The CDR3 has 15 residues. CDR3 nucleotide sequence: TGTGCCAGCAGTCTGCCGACTAGCGGGAGCAACGAGCAGTACTTC. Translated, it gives CASSLPTSGSNEQYF.

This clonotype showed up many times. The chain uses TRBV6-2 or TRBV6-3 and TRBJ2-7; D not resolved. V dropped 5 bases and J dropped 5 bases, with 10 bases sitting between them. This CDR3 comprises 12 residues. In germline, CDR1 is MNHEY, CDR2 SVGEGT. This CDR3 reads CASSPPSHEQYF. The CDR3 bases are TGTGCCAGCAGTCCCCCATCTCACGAGCAGTACTTC.

Here the CDR3 DNA reads TGCAGTGCTAGGGTACCGGGACTAGTCTCCTACGAGCAGTACTTC. Amino acids: CSARVPGLVSYEQYF. The genes are TRBV20-1 and TRBJ2-7, with TRBD2 identical over 8 bases. Germline CDR1 DFQATT, CDR2 SNEGSKA (reference sequence). After removal of 3 bases from V and 0 bases from J, the junction contained 7 bases not matched to a gene. This CDR3 is 15 amino acids long.